This T cell receptor (beta chain) was sequenced for a study of human T cells and chemical hapten exposure. Study-wide context: Across samples, TCR yields varied, mostly owing to small differences in pooled library volumes.

The library put unique molecular identifiers onto individual cDNA molecules. Authors' data handling: Samples had a median of around 96,000 TCRs, ranging about 20,000 to 750,000. TCRdb redid the calling of the RACE reads with MiXCR, one entry per CDR3 protein. It is TCRdb's table, rather than the study itself, that gives the V and J calls and clone size. There are over 300,000 distinct CDR3 sequences in the sample; 5.1% occur only once, and around 2.6% lies in the top ten. There are a few counts of this clonotype. This sample's time point: pre-sensitization, week 0. As for treatment: therapeutic diphenylcyclopropenone sensitization with weekly scalp DPC. The drawing of blood occurred before each patch test was applied. The CDR3 runs to 14 residues. Trimming cost V 1 base and J 1 base, with 7 bases left between them.

The sample here was whole blood, taken in connection with sensitization to the hapten diphenylcyclopropenone (DPC). The TCR sequence derives from a woman aged 50 to 65 with alopecia areata. Some clones in this sample may be carry-over from other donors' samples. The rearrangement links TRBV12-3 or TRBV12-4 to TRBJ1-1; D gene uncertain. CDR3 nucleotide sequence: TGTGCCAGCAGTTTAGAGGTTTGGAACACTGAAGCTTTCTTT. Its protein product is CASSLEVWNTEAFF.